This TCR beta chain stems from a study of cytotoxic CD8 clonotypes in ibrutinib-treated CLL. Profiled with immunoSEQ multiplex PCR; TCRdb holds only in-frame clones, not every one. The profile shows some 300,000 clones, 80% of them singletons. The sequence was obtained from a human donor with chronic lymphocytic leukemia. The sample in question was PBMCs, obtained before ibrutinib treatment.

This chain's CDR3 is CASSVQTPYQPQHF. The DNA of the CDR3 is TGTGCCAGCAGCGTTCAGACCCCCTATCAGCCCCAGCATTTT. V and J are TRBV11-2 and TRBJ1-5; D is undetermined. Looked up from germline, CDR1 is SGHAT and CDR2 is FQNNGV. Trimming took off 5 bases at V and 5 bases at J, with 13 bases between the two ends. This CDR3 contains 14 residues.